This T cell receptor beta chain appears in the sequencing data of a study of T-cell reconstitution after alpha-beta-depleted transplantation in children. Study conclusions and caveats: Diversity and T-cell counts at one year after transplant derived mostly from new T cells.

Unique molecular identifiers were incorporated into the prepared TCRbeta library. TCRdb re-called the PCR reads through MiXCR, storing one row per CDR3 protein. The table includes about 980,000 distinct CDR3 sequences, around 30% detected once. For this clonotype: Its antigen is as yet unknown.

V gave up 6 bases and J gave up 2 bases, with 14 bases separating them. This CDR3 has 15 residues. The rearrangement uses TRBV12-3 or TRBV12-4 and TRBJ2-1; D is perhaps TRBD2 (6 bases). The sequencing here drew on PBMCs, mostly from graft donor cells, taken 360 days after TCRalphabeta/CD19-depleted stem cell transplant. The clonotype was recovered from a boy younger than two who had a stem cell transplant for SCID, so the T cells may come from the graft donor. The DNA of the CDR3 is TGTGCCAGCAGACGAATTAGCGGTCCCTACAATGAGCAGTTCTTC. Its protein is CASRRISGPYNEQFF.